Only a few counts were recorded for the clone carrying this T cell receptor beta chain. As yet, its antigen is unknown. This entry comes from a study of beta chain features in type 1 diabetes. Study-level results: In the patient group, naive, central memory and Treg TCRB repertoires seemed more alike than in the healthy donor group.

Sorting based on CD45RO/CCR7/CD25/CD127/CD95/CD27 separated CD4+ naive, central memory, regulatory and stem cell-like memory cells. With V trimmed by 8 bases and J by 2 bases, 7 bases remained unmatched. This CDR3 has 13 residues. CDR1 and CDR2 (germline): SQVTM, ANQGSEA. Since all of the isolated RNA was reverse transcribed, expressed TCRB transcripts were what got sequenced. Produced via immunoSEQ multiplex PCR; TCRdb's table is partial and in-frame only. This table holds 240,000 or so clones, more than 65% found once. The specimen was naive CD4+ T cells from blood. V usage is TRBV29-1 and J usage is TRBJ2-3; TRBD2 matches at 7 bases. The sequence was obtained from a man aged 25-40 years in good health. CDR3 loop: CSLSSGPTDTQYF. CDR3 nucleotide sequence: TGCAGCCTCTCTAGCGGCCCCACAGATACGCAGTATTTT.